The clone carrying this T cell receptor beta chain was seen ten or more times. V lost 5 bases to trimming and J lost 2 bases, with 12 bases between them. The V gene's germline CDR1 is SGHVS and CDR2 FNYEAQ. The CDR3 consists of 14 residues. TCRdb reprocessed the reads with MiXCR, giving one entry per CDR3 protein. The top ten hold less than 25% of the sample, which has approximately 71,000 distinct CDR3 sequences, over 3.5% seen once. The data originate from a study of T cell repertoires in cytomegalovirus infection. Source material: PBMCs. The gene calls are TRBV7-6 and TRBJ1-1; no firm D call. This TCR was sampled from a human donor in good health (CMV status not recorded). Some clones in this sample may be carry-over from other donors' samples. CDR3 sequence reads: CASSMGGSNTEAFF. The DNA for the CDR3 is TGTGCCAGCAGCATGGGAGGCAGTAACACTGAAGCTTTCTTT.